The source of this T cell receptor (beta chain) is a study of OX40 agonist ivuxolimab in advanced cancers. Study details: The patients got ivuxolimab, which is an agonistic anti-OX40 (CD134) antibody. Therapy given before enrollment (anti-PD-1, anti-PD-L1 or anti-CTLA-4) was allowed, and 35% to 45% had some.

Data came from immunoSEQ multiplex PCR; TCRdb stores just in-frame clones and leaves some out. This table has 8,500 to 11,000 clones, around four fifths appearing once. CDR3 length: 15 amino acids. The J segment lost 3 bases and the V segment lost 2 bases, leaving 4 bases of the junction unmatched. Germline-derived CDR1 and CDR2 are GTSNPN and SVGIG (reference sequence). The starting material was CD4+ or CD8+ T cells sorted from blood, obtained in a trial of the OX40 agonist ivuxolimab. This clonotype was sampled from an adult with an advanced solid tumor such as melanoma, head and neck, liver or kidney cancer. The chain joins TRBV30 to TRBJ2-7, with TRBD2 matching 13 bases. CDR3 coding DNA: TGTGCCTGGAGTCCCGGGACTAGCGGGAACTACGAGCAGTACTTC. Amino acid sequence: CAWSPGTSGNYEQYF. Filled out from reference TRBV30 and TRBJ2-7, the complete variable domain reads SQTIHQWPATLVQPVGSPLSLECTVEGTSNPNLYWYRQAAGRGLQLLFYSVGIGQISSEVPQNLSASRPQDRQFILSSKKLLLSDSGFYLCAWSPGTSGNYEQYFGPGTRLTVT.